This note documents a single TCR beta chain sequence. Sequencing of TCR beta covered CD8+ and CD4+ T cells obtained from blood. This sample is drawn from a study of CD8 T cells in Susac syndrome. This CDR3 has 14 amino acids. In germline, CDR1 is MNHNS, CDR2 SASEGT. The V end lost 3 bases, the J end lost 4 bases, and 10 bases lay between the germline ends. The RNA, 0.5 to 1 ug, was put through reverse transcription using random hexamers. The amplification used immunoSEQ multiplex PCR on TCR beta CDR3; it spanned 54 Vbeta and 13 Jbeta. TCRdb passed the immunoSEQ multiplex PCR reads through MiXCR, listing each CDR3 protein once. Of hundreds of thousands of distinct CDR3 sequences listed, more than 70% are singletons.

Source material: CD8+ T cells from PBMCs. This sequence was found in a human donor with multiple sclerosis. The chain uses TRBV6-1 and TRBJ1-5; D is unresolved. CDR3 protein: CASSDTSANQPQHF. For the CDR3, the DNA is TGTGCCAGCAGTGATACCAGCGCTAATCAGCCCCAGCATTTT.